The T cell receptor beta chain described here comes from a study of blood T cell repertoires in COVID-19. Looking at the study overall: Samples taken during acute and convalescent COVID-19 were collected in the United States, Italy and Spain. Sources were T cells, B-cell-depleted T cells, or PBMCs; the material itself was cDNA or gDNA.

V was pared by 6 bases and J by 3 bases, with 9 bases between. Germline V gives CDR1 SNHLY, CDR2 FYNNEI. This CDR3 spans 13 amino acids. Some clones are missing from TCRdb's copy, which holds only in-frame ones; the method was immunoSEQ multiplex PCR. The data show under 250,000 clones, approximately 87% seen once. This TCR was sampled from a woman aged 65 to 85 with active or convalescent COVID-19. The sample was peripheral blood. V gene TRBV2 combines with J gene TRBJ2-1; D is perhaps TRBD1 (6 bases). CDR3 DNA sequence: TGTGCCAGCAGGGTGGACAGCTACAATGAGCAGTTCTTC. The encoded protein is CASRVDSYNEQFF. Supplemented by reference TRBV2 and TRBJ2-1, the full variable domain reads EPEVTQTPSHQVTQMGQEVILRCVPISNHLYFYWYRQILGQKVEFLVSFYNNEISEKSEIFDDQFSVERPDGSNFTLKIRSTKLEDSAMYFCASRVDSYNEQFFGPGTRLTVL.